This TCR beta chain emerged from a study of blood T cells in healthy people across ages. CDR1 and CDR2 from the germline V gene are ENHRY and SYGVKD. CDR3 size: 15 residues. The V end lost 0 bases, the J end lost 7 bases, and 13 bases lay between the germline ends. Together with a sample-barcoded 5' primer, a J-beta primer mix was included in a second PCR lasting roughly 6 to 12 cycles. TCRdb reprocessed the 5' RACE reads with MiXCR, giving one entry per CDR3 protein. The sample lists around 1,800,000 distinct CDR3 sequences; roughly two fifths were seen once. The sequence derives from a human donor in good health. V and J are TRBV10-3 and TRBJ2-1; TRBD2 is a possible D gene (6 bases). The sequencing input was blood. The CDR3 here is CAISESGGLRNEQFF. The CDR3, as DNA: TGTGCCATCAGTGAGTCTGGGGGGTTGAGGAATGAGCAGTTCTTC.